This T cell receptor beta chain was captured in a study of T cell responses to AZD1222 COVID-19 vaccine (dated by TCRdb to the early 2020s). For the study in its entirety: A total of under 250 trial participants underwent TCR sequencing, of whom nearly 210 had received two doses of AZD1222 and around 25 had received two doses of the MenACWY control vaccine. Enrollment into the trials was organized by age into subgroups of 18-55, 56-69 and 70-plus years, and those subgroups contained approximately 160, 26 and 62 TCR-sequenced participants, respectively.

The CDR3 regions of human TCRbeta chains were subjected to immunosequencing. In the paper's pipeline: Repertoire TCRs were checked for matches against a reference library of SARS-CoV-2-specific TCRs that had been generated using the MIRA antigen-specificity platform. Breadth was defined as the fraction of unique TCRs that were SARS-CoV-2-associated, and depth was defined as the fraction of total T cells that were SARS-CoV-2-associated. Using the MIRA data, every spike-specific TCR was mapped to the spike region that the TCR reacted to and assigned to either a CD4 or a CD8 class. Log10-transformed breadth and depth values were compared by one-way ANOVA with Sidak's multiple comparisons tests. TCRdb re-hosts the immuneACCESS table, in-frame sequences only. Its copies lack some clones; in the studies checked, an unresolved V gene accounts for under half of them, and the cause for the rest is not known. V and J calls and clone size come straight from that table; D and trimming were deduced from the DNA. This sample comprises 75,000 or so clones, about 91% of them detected only once. Of the sample, 28% falls within the top ten clones.

Including the terminal cysteine and phenylalanine, the CDR3 comprises 15 residues. Only the CDR3 DNA stays, 45 bases, in frame from base 1. The germline V gene supplies CDR1 KGHSH and CDR2 LQKENI. V was cut back by 1 base and J by 7 bases, leaving a gap of 14 bases between them. On the study overall, not on this receptor specifically: No day 14 peak-response samples were available, so repertoires were characterized only after the peak T cell response. Conclusions about previously exposed vaccinees are limited, since just 6 or 7 AZD1222 recipients were seropositive for SARS-CoV-2 at baseline. Vaccine-associated CD4 TCRs spanned the whole spike protein, with dominant responses in regions 160-218 and 743-854. Reportedly, close to half of the unique spike-specific TCRs recognized epitopes lying outside the regions that are mutated in the B.1.351 and B.1.1.7 variants. After two AZD1222 doses, both the breadth and the depth of spike-specific TCRs were significantly higher than at day 0 and than in MenACWY recipients. Participants were mostly white British and included more females than males, and it was suggested by the authors that clonal diversity may have been underestimated. In the small 56-69-year group, the increase in depth fell short of significance, most likely because of low power.

The sample's time point label is to be understood as: about 28 days (+/-7) after the second vaccine dose. Because spike-specific TCR depth and breadth did not differ between the two schedules, AZD1222 recipients who got a second dose at roughly 4 weeks were pooled with those who got a second dose at roughly 12 weeks. Vaccinee samples were obtained from the UK trials COV001 and COV002, which included a single-blind randomized controlled phase 2/3 trial of AZD1222 (ChAdOx1 nCoV-19) in healthy adults. Trial participant PBMC samples were collected at day 0 and day 28 after the second dose for TCRbeta chain sequencing. Turning to this clone: Its antigen has not been determined. The input lacks base qualities; no much larger clone sits a single base away.

The chain is made from TRBV18 and TRBJ2-1, with the D gene too uncertain to name. The sample in question was peripheral blood, obtained 28 days after the second AZD1222 dose. The sequence was collected from an adult who received the AZD1222 COVID-19 vaccine. The nucleotide sequence reads TGTGCCAGCTCACCACAGGTGGGCTCCCATAATGAGCAGTTCTTC. This encodes CASSPQVGSHNEQFF.